This entry lists 24 T cell receptor beta chains sequenced from one sample in a study of cytomegalovirus exposure and HLA in healthy donors. PCR amplification relied on 60 Vbeta primers (plus 13 Jbeta primers). The repertoire was sequenced with immunoSEQ multiplex PCR; TCRdb's copy has only in-frame clones and lacks some. The sample has about 120,000 clones, less than 90% seen once. Sequencing was carried out using PBMCs. Receptors originate from a man between 45 and 60 years old in good health and CMV-seronegative.

This chain joins TRBV7-2 and TRBJ2-1, with 13 nucleotides matching TRBD2. There are 19 residues in the CDR3. With 0 bases clipped from V and 2 bases from J, the junction kept 7 bases outside the gene matches. Germline lookup yields CDR1 SGHTA and CDR2 FQGNSA. CDR3 protein: CASSLAPRLAGGTYNEQFF. The DNA of the CDR3 is TGTGCCAGCAGCTTAGCCCCCCGACTAGCGGGGGGTACCTACAATGAGCAGTTCTTC.

The chain employs TRBV28 and TRBJ2-2, with a weak D call TRBD1 (5 bases). Trimming pared 6 bases from V and 7 bases from J, leaving 21 bases between. The CDR3 length is 16 residues. Germline V gene sequence: CDR1 MDHEN, CDR2 SYDVKM. DNA for the CDR3: TGTGCCAGCAGATCTGAACTACAGGCTTCGTTCGGGGAGCTGTTTTTT. Encoded protein: CASRSELQASFGELFF.

This clone was detected a few times. This chain uses TRBV7-2 with TRBJ2-7; D uncertain. Per germline, CDR1 SGHTA and CDR2 FQGNSA. The CDR3 length is 15 residues. V dropped 1 base and J dropped 3 bases, with 13 bases sitting between them. The CDR3 coding sequence is TGTGCCAGCAGCTTAGGTCCGCAGGAAGACTACGAGCAGTACTTC. The encoded protein is CASSLGPQEDYEQYF.

V usage is TRBV4-2 and J usage is TRBJ1-5; weak D call: TRBD1 (6 bases). The V end was cut by 0 bases, the J end by 2 bases, with 8 bases between. The CDR3 consists of 15 residues. Germline values: CDR1 LGHNA, CDR2 YNFKEQ. CDR3 sequence (DNA): TGTGCCAGCAGCCAAGATGGGACACGCAATCAGCCCCAGCATTTT. It encodes CASSQDGTRNQPQHF.

This clone was found a few times. J is TRBJ2-7 and V is TRBV6-1; 7 bases map to TRBD1. Germline V CDR1 and CDR2: MNHNS, SASEGT. This CDR3 comprises 15 residues. Trimming at V came to 1 base and at J to 5 bases, leaving 8 bases not matched to a gene. CDR3 loop: CASSEGGQVWHEQYF. The CDR3, as DNA: TGTGCCAGCAGTGAAGGAGGACAGGTCTGGCACGAGCAGTACTTC.

As to this clone: Its ends do not fully match the called genes, so a read error is possible. V usage is TRBV7-9 and J usage is TRBJ2-3, with 11 bases lining up with TRBD2. Germline loops: CDR1 SEHNR, CDR2 FQNEAQ (reference sequence). The CDR3 has 14 amino acids. The CDR3 sequence is CAGRLAGPTDTQYF. CDR3 bases: TGTGCCGGCAGACTAGCGGGACCCACAGATACGCAGTATTTT.

This chain uses TRBV5-3 with TRBJ1-4; possible D gene TRBD1, 6 bases. TRBV5-3 is flagged as an ORF with uncertain function. The V end lost 1 base, the J end lost 8 bases, and 15 bases lay between the germline ends. CDR3 length: 15 residues. CDR3 nucleotide sequence: TGTGCCAGAAGCTTGCAAAGGGGGTCAGGGGAAAAACTGTTTTTT. This encodes CARSLQRGSGEKLFF.

The J gene is TRBJ2-1, the V gene TRBV30; 10 bases align to TRBD2. The CDR3 is made up of 13 amino acids. CDR1 GTSNPN and CDR2 SVGIG come from the germline V gene (reference sequence). J lost 10 bases, V lost 5 bases, and 8 bases had no gene match. The DNA of the CDR3 is TGTGCCTGGGGTAGCGGGGGGAACTCCGAGCAGTTCTTC. As protein: CAWGSGGNSEQFF.

This clone occurred once. The V and J genes are TRBV6-5 and TRBJ1-1, with D possibly being TRBD1 (6 bases). V lost 2 bases and J 3 bases, leaving 10 bases between the germline ends. CDR3 length equals 14 residues. The germline CDR1 and CDR2 sequences are MNHEY and SVGAGI. DNA of the CDR3: TGTGCCAGCAGTTACGGGGGGGCCTACACTGAAGCTTTCTTT. Encoded protein: CASSYGGAYTEAFF.

In regard to this clone: At one end the junction does not follow the germline gene, possibly because of a read error. The V call is TRBV5-1, the J call TRBJ2-1; D is uncertain. The CDR3 runs 14 residues. Germline assignment: CDR1 SGHRS and CDR2 YFSETQ. The chain's CDR3 is CASTLGTEYNEQFF. The CDR3 bases are TGCGCCAGCACCTTGGGAACAGAGTACAATGAGCAGTTCTTC. The full variable domain, completed using reference TRBV5-1 and TRBJ2-1, is KAGVTQTPRYLIKTRGQQVTLSCSPISGHRSVSWYQQTPGQGLQFLFEYFSETQRNKGNFPGRFSGRQFSNSRSEMNVSTLELGDSALYLCASTLGTEYNEQFFGPGTRLTVL.

This chain links TRBV7-9 with TRBJ2-7; 11 nucleotides match TRBD2. Germline CDR1 is SEHNR and CDR2 is FQNEAQ (reference sequence). The CDR3 extends over 15 amino acids. Trimming took 2 bases from V and 2 from J; bases not matched to a gene: 2. Here the CDR3 DNA reads TGTGCCAGCAGCTTAATACTAGCGGGAGCCTACGAGCAGTACTTC. Translated: CASSLILAGAYEQYF.

V and J are TRBV6-6 and TRBJ1-2; D may be TRBD1 (5 bases). This CDR3 has 14 residues. V lost 0 bases and J lost 7, with 12 bases in between. Germline V gives CDR1 MNHNY, CDR2 SVGAGI (reference sequence). CDR3 residues: CASSYSKQETGYTF. In DNA, the CDR3 is TGTGCCAGCAGTTACTCGAAACAGGAGACTGGCTACACCTTC.

The chain combines TRBV9 with TRBJ1-5, with TRBD1 as a possible D gene (5 bases). This CDR3 spans 18 amino acids. Trimming pared 0 bases from V and 4 bases from J, leaving 20 bases between. Germline V gene lookup returns CDR1 SGDLS and CDR2 YYNGEE. The CDR3 DNA sequence: TGTGCCAGCAGCGTAGGGGTTGGGAAAGGGGATGAGAATCAGCCCCAGCATTTT. Translation: CASSVGVGKGDENQPQHF.

V gene TRBV7-2 combines with J gene TRBJ2-1, with D perhaps matching TRBD1 (5 bases). The germline V and J ends were trimmed by 4 bases and 6 bases, with 13 bases remaining between them. This CDR3 contains 14 residues. CDR1 SGHTA and CDR2 FQGNSA come from the germline V gene. The CDR3 loop reads CASSSTGVLNEQFF. CDR3 in DNA: TGTGCCAGCAGCTCCACAGGCGTGCTCAATGAGCAGTTCTTC.

The V call is TRBV5-4, the J call TRBJ1-1; D is unresolved. Trimming cost V 4 bases and J 1 base, with 11 bases left between them. The CDR3 covers 14 residues. Germline values: CDR1 SGHNT, CDR2 YYREEE (reference sequence). The CDR3 here is CASSPQVANTEAFF. In nucleotides, the CDR3 is TGTGCCAGCAGCCCGCAGGTGGCGAACACTGAAGCTTTCTTT.

V usage is TRBV15 and J usage is TRBJ2-2; TRBD2 matches 12 bases. V was clipped by 2 bases and J by 5 bases; unmatched bases: 3. Germline V gives CDR1 LNHNV, CDR2 YYDKDF (reference sequence). The CDR3 runs 16 residues. CDR3 in DNA: TGTGCCACCAGCAGATCGACTAGCGGGAGAACCGGGGAGCTGTTTTTT. This sequence encodes CATSRSTSGRTGELFF.

The rearrangement links TRBV6-5 to TRBJ2-7; 11 nucleotides match TRBD1. The CDR3 contains 15 residues. Trimming removed 2 bases from V and 5 bases from J; junction bases left unmatched: 5. CDR1 MNHEY and CDR2 SVGAGI come from the germline V gene. The CDR3 nucleotides are TGTGCCAGCAGTTACAGGACAGGGGGCGTCCACGAGCAGTACTTC. Its protein product is CASSYRTGGVHEQYF.

This chain joins TRBV30 and TRBJ1-5, with a tentative D call TRBD1 (5 bases). Deletions cut 4 bases from V and 5 bases from J, with 12 bases between. Germline loops: CDR1 GTSNPN, CDR2 SVGIG (reference sequence). This CDR3 is 13 amino acids long. The CDR3 loop is CAWTPRGDQPQHF. For the CDR3, the DNA is TGTGCCTGGACCCCCCGGGGGGATCAGCCCCAGCATTTT.

This clone was detected once. The chain carries TRBV19 and TRBJ2-7; 7 bases map to TRBD2. V was pared by 5 bases and J by 3 bases, with 7 bases of the junction left unmatched. This CDR3 is built from 14 residues. Germline-derived CDR1 and CDR2 are LNHDA and SQIVND (reference sequence). As DNA, the CDR3 is TGTGCCAGTAGTCACCGGGGGGTCGTCTACGAGCAGTACTTC. Translation: CASSHRGVVYEQYF.

This clone was found a few times. The J gene is TRBJ1-2, the V gene TRBV29-1; D not resolved. Germline V gives CDR1 SQVTM, CDR2 ANQGSEA. This CDR3 contains 12 residues. The ends were cut back, 5 bases at V and 3 bases at J, with 10 bases in the middle. CDR3 protein: CSVINHYYGYTF. The CDR3 coding sequence is TGCAGCGTTATAAACCACTACTATGGCTACACCTTC.

The CDR3 DNA follows: TGTGCCAGCAGCTTGAAGACTTGGACTAGCGGTTACAATGAGCAGTTCTTC. Residues: CASSLKTWTSGYNEQFF. V is TRBV5-8 and J is TRBJ2-1; 10 bases match TRBD2. CDR1 and CDR2 (germline): SGHTS, YDEGEE. The V and J ends lost 1 base and 4 bases, in that order; junction bases with no gene match: 8. CDR3 length equals 17 residues.

The sample holds one count of this clone. V and J are TRBV18 and TRBJ2-7, with D tentatively TRBD2 (5 bases). Trimming stripped 2 bases from V and 7 bases from J, with 18 bases between. Germline V gives CDR1 KGHSH, CDR2 LQKENI. The CDR3 sequence is 15 residues long. CDR3 amino acids: CASSPEEVALGEQYF. The CDR3 nucleotides read TGTGCCAGCTCACCAGAGGAGGTCGCACTGGGAGAGCAGTACTTC.

The rearrangement uses TRBV6-5 and TRBJ1-1; perhaps TRBD1 as D (5 bases). Germline V gene lookup returns CDR1 MNHEY and CDR2 SVGAGI. V was cut by 0 bases and J by 1 base, with 9 bases left in between. The CDR3 is 15 residues long. The CDR3 region is CASSYSTRANTEAFF. The CDR3 bases are TGTGCCAGCAGTTACTCGACCAGGGCGAACACTGAAGCTTTCTTT.

CDR3 sequence reads: CASSDPGTSKNIQYF. In nucleotides, the CDR3 is TGTGCCAGCAGTGACCCCGGGACTTCCAAAAACATTCAGTACTTC. The chain carries TRBV25-1 and TRBJ2-4; tentative D call: TRBD2 (6 bases). V was trimmed by 3 bases and J by 2 bases, leaving 11 bases between them. The V gene's germline CDR1 is MGHDK and CDR2 SYGVNS. CDR3 length: 15 amino acids.